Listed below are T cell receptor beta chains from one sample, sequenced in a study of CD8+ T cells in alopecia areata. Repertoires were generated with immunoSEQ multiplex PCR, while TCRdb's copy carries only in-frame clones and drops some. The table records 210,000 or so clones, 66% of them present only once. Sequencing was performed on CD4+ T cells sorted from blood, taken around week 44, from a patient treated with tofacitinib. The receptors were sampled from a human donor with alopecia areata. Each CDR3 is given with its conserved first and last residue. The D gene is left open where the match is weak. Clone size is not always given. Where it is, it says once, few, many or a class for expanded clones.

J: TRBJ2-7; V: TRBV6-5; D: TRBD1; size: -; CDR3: CASSSGTDLREQYF; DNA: TGTGCCAGCAGTTCCGGGACAGATCTGAGGGAGCAGTACTTC
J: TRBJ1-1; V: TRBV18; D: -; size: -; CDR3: CASSPPRGSMNTEAFF; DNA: TGTGCCAGCTCACCACCGAGGGGTTCCATGAACACTGAAGCTTTCTTT
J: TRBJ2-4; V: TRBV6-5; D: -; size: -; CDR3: CASKSGVVSIQYF; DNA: TGTGCCAGCAAGTCCGGGGTAGTCAGCATTCAGTACTTC
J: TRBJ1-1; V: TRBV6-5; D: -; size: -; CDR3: CASSYKTEAFF; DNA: TGTGCCAGCAGTTACAAGACTGAAGCTTTCTTT
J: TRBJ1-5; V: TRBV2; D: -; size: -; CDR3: CASRPGTTSNQPQHF; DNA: TGTGCCAGCAGGCCCGGGACAACTAGCAATCAGCCCCAGCATTTT
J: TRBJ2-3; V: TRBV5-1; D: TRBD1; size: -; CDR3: CASSMGQSTDTQYF; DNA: TGCGCCAGCAGCATGGGACAGAGCACAGATACGCAGTATTTT
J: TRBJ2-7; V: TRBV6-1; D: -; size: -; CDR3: CASSEVVEQYF; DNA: TGTGCCAGCAGTGAAGTGGTCGAGCAGTACTTC
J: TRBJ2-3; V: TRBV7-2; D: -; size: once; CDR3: CASSFGPYTQYF; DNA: TGTGCCAGCAGCTTTGGCCCATATACGCAGTATTTT
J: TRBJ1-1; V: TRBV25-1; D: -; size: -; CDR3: CASTFHGRAEAFF; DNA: TGTGCCAGCACCTTTCACGGGAGGGCTGAAGCTTTCTTT
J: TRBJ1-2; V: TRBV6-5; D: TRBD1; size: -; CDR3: CASRISRDSYGYTF; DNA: TGTGCCAGCAGGATCTCCAGGGACAGCTATGGCTACACCTTC
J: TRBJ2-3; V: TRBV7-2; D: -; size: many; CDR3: CASSLDVGTQYF; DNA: TGTGCCAGCAGCTTAGATGTAGGTACGCAGTATTTT
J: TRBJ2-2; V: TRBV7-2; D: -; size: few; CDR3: CASGTLGAGELFF; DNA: TGTGCCAGCGGCACTCTGGGGGCCGGGGAGCTGTTTTTT
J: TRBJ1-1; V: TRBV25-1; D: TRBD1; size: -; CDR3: CASSRGQGAAERAFF; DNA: TGTGCCAGCAGTAGGGGACAGGGGGCTGCAGAAAGAGCTTTCTTT
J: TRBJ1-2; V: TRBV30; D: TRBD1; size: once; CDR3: CAWSPQGAPGYTF; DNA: TGTGCCTGGAGTCCACAGGGGGCGCCCGGCTACACCTTC
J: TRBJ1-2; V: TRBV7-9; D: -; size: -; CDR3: CASSQGTGHYGYTF; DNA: TGTGCCAGCAGCCAAGGGACCGGACACTATGGCTACACCTTC
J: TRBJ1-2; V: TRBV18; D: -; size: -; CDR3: CASSPPVAGGYTF; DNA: TGTGCCAGCTCACCACCAGTGGCGGGTGGCTACACCTTC
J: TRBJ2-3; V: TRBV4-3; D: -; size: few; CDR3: CASSQVGGDTDTQYF; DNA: TGCGCCAGCAGCCAAGTCGGCGGGGACACAGATACGCAGTATTTT
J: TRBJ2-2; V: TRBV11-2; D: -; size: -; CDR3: CASSLVRQLNTGELFF; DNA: TGTGCCAGCAGCTTAGTCCGACAATTGAACACCGGGGAGCTGTTTTTT
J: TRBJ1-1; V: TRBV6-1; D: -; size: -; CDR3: CASSERWIGLISEAFF; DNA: TGTGCCAGCAGTGAACGGTGGATTGGATTGATTTCTGAAGCTTTCTTT
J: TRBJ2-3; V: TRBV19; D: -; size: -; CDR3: CASTRSTLWADTQYF; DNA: TGTGCCAGTACCAGATCCACCCTATGGGCAGATACGCAGTATTTT
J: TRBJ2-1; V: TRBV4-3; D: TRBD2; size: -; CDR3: CASSQGLAGYNEQFF; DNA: TGCGCCAGCAGCCAAGGACTAGCGGGGTACAATGAGCAGTTCTTC
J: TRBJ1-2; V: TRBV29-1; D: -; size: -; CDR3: CSVDQSGYTF; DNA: TGCAGCGTTGATCAGAGTGGCTACACCTTC
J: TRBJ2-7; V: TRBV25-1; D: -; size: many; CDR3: CASSESRVQYF; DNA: TGTGCCAGCAGTGAATCGAGGGTGCAGTACTTC
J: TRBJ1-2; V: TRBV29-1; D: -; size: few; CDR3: CSVESQGRLSYGYTF; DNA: TGCAGCGTTGAATCCCAGGGGCGATTATCCTATGGCTACACCTTC
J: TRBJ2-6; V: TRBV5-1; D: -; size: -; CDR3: CASSAGPGANVLTF; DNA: TGCGCCAGCAGCGCAGGCCCTGGGGCCAACGTCCTGACTTTC
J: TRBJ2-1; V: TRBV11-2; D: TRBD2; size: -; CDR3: CASSSLRTSGGPIYNEQFF; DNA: TGTGCCAGCAGCTCCCTCCGGACTAGCGGGGGCCCGATCTACAATGAGCAGTTCTTC
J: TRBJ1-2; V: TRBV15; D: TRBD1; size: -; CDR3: CATSGRGTARGYTF; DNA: TGTGCCACCAGCGGACGGGGGACAGCCAGGGGCTACACCTTC
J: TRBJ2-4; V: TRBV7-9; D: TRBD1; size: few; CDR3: CASSPRDRASAKNIQYF; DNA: TGTGCCAGCAGCCCCCGAGACAGGGCGTCCGCCAAAAACATTCAGTACTTC
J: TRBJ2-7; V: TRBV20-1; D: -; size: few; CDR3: CSAYIYDEQYF; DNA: TGCAGTGCTTACATTTACGACGAGCAGTACTTC
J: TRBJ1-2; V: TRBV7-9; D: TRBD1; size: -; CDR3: CASSLMTGTDGYTF; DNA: TGTGCCAGCAGCTTAATGACAGGGACCGATGGCTACACCTTC
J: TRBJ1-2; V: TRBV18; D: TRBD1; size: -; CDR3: CASSPYIDRATYGYTF; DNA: TGTGCCAGCTCACCATATATAGACAGGGCCACCTATGGCTACACCTTC
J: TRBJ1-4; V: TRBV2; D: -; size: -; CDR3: CAIYGATNEKLFF; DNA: TGTGCCATCTACGGCGCAACTAATGAAAAACTGTTTTTT
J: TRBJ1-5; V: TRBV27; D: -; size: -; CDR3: CASSLSGDLAQHF; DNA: TGTGCCAGCAGTTTATCAGGGGACTTAGCCCAGCATTTT